The 17 T cell receptor beta chains given below trace back to one sample, sequenced in a study of shared clonotypes between healthy human individuals. Sequencing was performed with immunoSEQ multiplex PCR; in TCRdb, only in-frame clones are kept and a portion is missing. In the table there are 600,000 to 750,000 clones, around 72% of which are singletons. The sequenced sample consisted of memory CD4+ T cells sorted from blood. Indicated subset: CD45RA-negative fraction. All receptors come from a woman under 40 in good health.

Turning to this clone: This same CDR3 is encoded by further DNA sequences in the sample. V is TRBV29-1 and J is TRBJ1-1, with D unresolved. V lost 5 bases and J 2 bases, leaving 12 bases between the germline ends. The CDR3 sequence is 13 residues long. Per germline, CDR1 SQVTM and CDR2 ANQGSEA. The DNA of the CDR3 is TGCAGCGTTTCTGGGCGGCTTAACACTGAAGCTTTCTTT. Its translation: CSVSGRLNTEAFF. The variable domain in full, with the rest retrieved from reference TRBV29-1 and TRBJ1-1, is SAVISQKPSRDICQRGTSLTIQCQVDSQVTMMFWYRQQPGQSLTLIATANQGSEATYESGFVIDKFPISRPNLTFSTLTVSNMSPEDSSIYLCSVSGRLNTEAFFGQGTRLTVV.

This chain joins TRBV23-1 and TRBJ2-2, with 11 bases fitting TRBD1. TRBV23-1 is an open reading frame, and its role is uncertain. The CDR3 sequence is 17 residues long. V lost 8 bases to trimming and J lost 6 bases; unmatched junction nucleotides: 14. The CDR3 is CASRHGKGQGVSGELFF. The CDR3 nucleotides read TGCGCCAGCCGCCACGGTAAGGGACAGGGGGTTTCCGGGGAGCTGTTTTTT.

This rearrangement joins TRBV19 to TRBJ2-7, with TRBD2 matching 12 bases. J gave up 0 bases and V 5 bases, and 11 bases lay outside the gene matches. The germline V gene encodes CDR1 LNHDA and CDR2 SQIVND (reference sequence). There are 18 residues in the CDR3. CDR3 protein: CASSVRTSGASSSYEQYF. In DNA, the CDR3 is TGTGCCAGTAGTGTTCGGACTAGCGGGGCGTCGAGCTCCTACGAGCAGTACTTC.

The rearrangement joins TRBV7-2 to TRBJ2-1, with TRBD2 identical over 14 bases. Losses at the gene ends were 8 bases for V and 10 bases for J; bases not matched to a gene: 7. This CDR3 has 14 residues. Per the germline V gene, CDR1 is SGHTA and CDR2 is FQGNSA. CDR3 DNA: TGTGCCAGCGAGACGACTAGCGGGAGGGAGGAGCAGTTCTTC. This sequence encodes CASETTSGREEQFF.

This clone has just a few counts. Different DNA sequences within this sample yield the same CDR3. This rearrangement joins TRBV11-2 to TRBJ2-1, with 9 bases that match TRBD1. V shed 4 bases, J shed 4 bases, and the junction held 2 bases outside the gene matches. The CDR3 extends over 14 amino acids. Germline V gene sequence: CDR1 SGHAT, CDR2 FQNNGV. The CDR3: CASSSGQGYNEQFF. The CDR3 region has the DNA TGTGCCAGCAGCTCCGGACAGGGGTACAATGAGCAGTTCTTC.

The V call is TRBV11-2, the J call TRBJ2-7, with D unresolved. V was cut by 2 bases and J by 4 bases, with 6 bases left in between. Germline CDR1 is SGHAT and CDR2 is FQNNGV. The CDR3 is made up of 12 amino acids. The CDR3 protein is CASSLSQYEQYF. The CDR3 DNA follows: TGTGCCAGCAGCTTAAGCCAGTACGAGCAGTACTTC.

The chain uses TRBV7-6 and TRBJ2-1; 9 nucleotides match TRBD2. The CDR3 is 15 residues long. The J segment lost 7 bases and the V segment lost 1 base, leaving 5 bases of the junction unmatched. Looked up from germline, CDR1 is SGHVS and CDR2 is FNYEAQ. The CDR3 here is CASSLVGGRVNEQFF. The CDR3 nucleotides read TGTGCCAGCAGCTTAGTTGGCGGGAGGGTTAATGAGCAGTTCTTC.

Of note for this clone: The sample holds other DNA sequences that translate to the same CDR3. The chain is built from TRBV5-1 and TRBJ1-3; perhaps TRBD1 as D (5 bases). CDR1 SGHRS and CDR2 YFSETQ come from the germline V gene. V gave up 0 bases and J gave up 6 bases, with 7 bases separating them. The CDR3 is 13 residues long. The CDR3 loop is CASSLGQTNTIYF. As DNA, the CDR3 is TGCGCCAGCAGCTTGGGACAGACAAACACCATATATTTT.

This chain uses TRBV4-2 with TRBJ2-3; D not certain. Per germline, CDR1 LGHNA and CDR2 YNFKEQ. The CDR3 has 13 residues. The V end lost 0 bases, the J end lost 3 bases, and 4 bases lay between the germline ends. CDR3 sequence (DNA): TGTGCCAGCAGCCAAGATTGGACAGATACGCAGTATTTT. This codes for CASSQDWTDTQYF.

This clone is a singleton in its sample. Additional DNA sequences in this sample encode the identical CDR3. The chain couples TRBV11-2 to TRBJ2-7; D uncertain. The CDR3 covers 11 residues. V dropped 1 base and J dropped 4 bases, with 2 bases sitting between them. From germline, CDR1 is SGHAT and CDR2 FQNNGV. The CDR3 DNA sequence: TGTGCCAGCAGCTTAGCGTACGAGCAGTACTTC. Encoded protein: CASSLAYEQYF.

V usage is TRBV6-1 and J usage is TRBJ1-3; D is unresolved. Germline V CDR1 and CDR2: MNHNS, SASEGT. Trimming pared 1 base from V and 4 bases from J, leaving 8 bases between. The CDR3 is 14 residues long. Written as DNA, the CDR3 is TGTGCCAGCAGTGAAGGGTATTCAGGAAACACCATATATTTT. Translated: CASSEGYSGNTIYF.

Many counts were recorded for this clone. The chain is built from TRBV30 and TRBJ2-1; 7 bases align to TRBD2. The ends lost 3 bases at V and 9 bases at J; junction bases unmatched: 8. The CDR3 has 13 residues. Germline-derived CDR1 and CDR2 are GTSNPN and SVGIG (reference sequence). CDR3 region: CAWSGGRAREQFF. CDR3 coding DNA: TGTGCCTGGAGCGGGGGGAGGGCTCGTGAGCAGTTCTTC.

The chain is built from TRBV2 and TRBJ2-7; 10 bases are a match to TRBD2. Germline lookup yields CDR1 SNHLY and CDR2 FYNNEI. Trimming cost V 2 bases and J 3 bases; bases outside gene matches: 4. This CDR3 contains 15 residues. The DNA for the CDR3 is TGTGCCAGCAGTGAACGGACTAGCGGTATCTACGAGCAGTACTTC. Translating gives CASSERTSGIYEQYF.

V gene TRBV28 combines with J gene TRBJ2-3; 14 bases line up with TRBD2. V trimming: 5 bases; J trimming: 3 bases; junction bases outside the gene matches: 7. The CDR3 consists of 17 residues. Germline V gene data show CDR1 as MDHEN and CDR2 as SYDVKM. CDR3 sequence reads: CASSDPGTSGRTDTQYF. DNA of the CDR3: TGTGCCAGCAGTGACCCAGGGACTAGCGGGAGAACAGATACGCAGTATTTT.

The rearrangement links TRBV4-1 to TRBJ1-4, with 7 bases fitting TRBD1. The V gene end was trimmed by 1 base and the J gene end by 0 bases; junction bases not matched to a gene: 2. The CDR3 runs 16 residues. Germline-derived CDR1 and CDR2 are MGHRA and YSYEKL. The CDR3 DNA is TGCGCCAGCAGCCAAGGAGACAGGGCAACTAATGAAAAACTGTTTTTT. This gives the protein CASSQGDRATNEKLFF.

This chain links TRBV28 with TRBJ2-5; 8 bases are a match to TRBD1. Germline trimming cut 6 bases from V and 3 bases from J; bases unmatched to any gene: 9. The germline V gene has CDR1 MDHEN and CDR2 SYDVKM. The CDR3 runs to 15 residues. The CDR3 sequence is CASSRDRLNKETQYF. The CDR3 DNA reads TGTGCCAGCAGCCGGGACAGGCTGAACAAAGAGACCCAGTACTTC.

This chain uses TRBV18 with TRBJ2-2; D remains ambiguous. V dropped 0 bases and J dropped 5 bases, with 7 bases sitting between them. The length of the CDR3 is 14 residues. Germline loops: CDR1 KGHSH, CDR2 LQKENI. The CDR3 is CASSPPKDTGELFF. The CDR3 DNA reads as TGTGCCAGCTCACCACCCAAGGATACCGGGGAGCTGTTTTTT. Looking up the rest from reference TRBV18 and TRBJ2-2 gives the full variable domain: NAGVMQNPRHLVRRRGQEARLRCSPMKGHSHVYWYRQLPEEGLKFMVYLQKENIIDESGMPKERFSAEFPKEGPSILRIQQVVRGDSAAYFCASSPPKDTGELFFGEGSRLTVL.